These 7 T cell receptor beta chains were all obtained from the same sample, sequenced in a study of blood T cell repertoires in COVID-19. The protocol was immunoSEQ multiplex PCR, while the TCRdb copy is restricted to in-frame clones and leaves out a portion. The sample yields around 60,000 clones, more than 80% seen once. Material: peripheral blood. Source of these receptors: an elderly woman with active COVID-19.

This sequence joins TRBV29-1 and TRBJ2-7, with TRBD2 matching over 9 bases. The CDR3 loop spans 16 amino acids. Per germline, CDR1 SQVTM and CDR2 ANQGSEA. Trimming removed 1 base from V and 1 base from J; junction bases left unmatched: 8. The CDR3 region is CSVEGDPSGRSYEQYF. Here the CDR3 DNA reads TGCAGCGTTGAAGGGGATCCCAGCGGGAGGTCCTACGAGCAGTACTTC.

The V gene is TRBV29-1, the J gene TRBJ2-1; 11 positions agree with TRBD1. CDR1 SQVTM and CDR2 ANQGSEA come from the germline V gene. CDR3 length equals 16 residues. Trimming cost V 6 bases and J 1 base; bases outside gene matches: 8. The CDR3: CSVALGDRGSYNEQFF. The CDR3 DNA follows: TGCAGCGTGGCGTTGGGGGACAGGGGGTCCTACAATGAGCAGTTCTTC.

J is TRBJ1-2 and V is TRBV19; a possible D gene is TRBD1 (5 bases). V dropped 5 bases and J dropped 5 bases, with 18 bases sitting between them. This CDR3 is 15 amino acids long. The V gene's germline CDR1 is LNHDA and CDR2 SQIVND (reference sequence). The CDR3 region is CASSPTRDSRYGYTF. The CDR3 DNA sequence: TGTGCCAGTAGTCCCACCCGGGACTCACGATATGGCTACACCTTC.

This rearrangement joins TRBV30 to TRBJ2-3; the match to TRBD2 covers 7 bases. V shed 3 bases and J 0 bases; nucleotides not matched to a gene: 3. The CDR3 is 14 amino acids. Germline lookup yields CDR1 GTSNPN and CDR2 SVGIG (reference sequence). The DNA of the CDR3 is TGTGCCTGGAGAAGCGGGGCTAGCACAGATACGCAGTATTTT. Protein sequence: CAWRSGASTDTQYF. The full variable domain, its missing parts supplied by reference TRBV30 and TRBJ2-3, is SQTIHQWPATLVQPVGSPLSLECTVEGTSNPNLYWYRQAAGRGLQLLFYSVGIGQISSEVPQNLSASRPQDRQFILSSKKLLLSDSGFYLCAWRSGASTDTQYFGPGTRLTVL.

This chain joins TRBV5-1 and TRBJ2-1, with TRBD1 matching over 7 bases. This CDR3 is 17 amino acids long. With 0 bases clipped from V and 5 bases from J, the junction kept 11 bases outside the gene matches. Germline V gene data show CDR1 as SGHRS and CDR2 as YFSETQ. CDR3 coding DNA: TGCGCCAGCAGCTTGGTTTCTGGGGGACAGCCGAACAATGAGCAGTTCTTC. Protein sequence: CASSLVSGGQPNNEQFF.

The V and J genes are TRBV18 and TRBJ2-2; a weak D match, TRBD1 (5 bases). CDR1 KGHSH and CDR2 LQKENI come from the germline V gene. The CDR3 runs to 16 residues. V was trimmed by 0 bases and J by 3 bases, leaving 11 bases between them. The CDR3, as DNA: TGTGCCAGCTCACCACCGGGGCAGAAGTACACCGGGGAGCTGTTTTTT. Protein sequence: CASSPPGQKYTGELFF. Full variable domain (rest looked up from reference TRBV18 and TRBJ2-2): NAGVMQNPRHLVRRRGQEARLRCSPMKGHSHVYWYRQLPEEGLKFMVYLQKENIIDESGMPKERFSAEFPKEGPSILRIQQVVRGDSAAYFCASSPPGQKYTGELFFGEGSRLTVL.

The J gene is TRBJ1-4, the V gene TRBV11-2; 8 positions agree with TRBD1. The germline gives CDR1 SGHAT, CDR2 FQNNGV. After removal of 5 bases from V and 7 bases from J, the junction contained 6 bases not matched to a gene. This CDR3 region has 14 residues. CDR3 protein: CASSRDRLTEKLFF. DNA for the CDR3: TGTGCCAGCAGCCGGGACAGGTTAACTGAAAAACTGTTTTTT.